The rows below give T cell receptor beta chains drawn from one sample of a study of T cell repertoires in cytomegalovirus infection. Each CDR3 protein is one row after TCRdb ran MiXCR on the reads. The sample holds some 62,000 distinct CDR3 sequences, around 21% seen once. These receptors are not linked to any known antigen. Sequences were derived from CD8+ T cells from cultured PBMCs, sampled from culture after CMV antigen stimulation. These receptors came from a human donor in good health (CMV status not recorded). Some clones in this sample may be carry-over from other donors' samples. Each CDR3 is given with its conserved first and last residue. Each record gives: CDR3 DNA, CDR3 protein, J gene, D gene, V gene, clone size. The D gene is left open where the match is weak. Clone size is shown for a subset of rows, as once, few, many or a class of expanded clone.

TGTGCCAGCAGCTCAATAGCGGGAACGTACACAGATACGCAGTATTTT,CASSSIAGTYTDTQYF,TRBJ2-3,TRBD2,TRBV7-2,.
TGTGCCAGCAGCTCTCCAGGGACAGGGGGCATGCCAGATACGCAGTATTTT,CASSSPGTGGMPDTQYF,TRBJ2-3,TRBD1,TRBV7-9,.
TGTGCCATCAGTGACGGTTCAATCACGCCCCAGCATTTT,CAISDGSITPQHF,TRBJ1-5,.,TRBV10-3,.
TGTGCCAGCAGCTTAATGCCAGCTTCTAGCACAGATACGCAGTATTTT,CASSLMPASSTDTQYF,TRBJ2-3,.,TRBV7-8,.
TGTGCCAGCAGCCATGGTTGGCCCAGGGGCTCCTACAATGAGCAGTTCTTC,CASSHGWPRGSYNEQFF,TRBJ2-1,.,TRBV7-2,few
TGTGCCACCGACTGGACAGGAACAACTGGCTACACCTTC,CATDWTGTTGYTF,TRBJ1-2,TRBD1,TRBV6-2/TRBV6-3,few
TGTGCCAGCAGTTTCTCGGGCCTACTAGGCGGCTACACCTTC,CASSFSGLLGGYTF,TRBJ1-2,.,TRBV28,many
TGTGCCAGCAACGACAGGAAAGGGAACACCGGGGAGCTGTTTTTT,CASNDRKGNTGELFF,TRBJ2-2,.,TRBV7-8,.
TGTGCCAGCAGCTTCTCTCGGGGGGGGCAGAACACTGAAGCTTTCTTT,CASSFSRGGQNTEAFF,TRBJ1-1,.,TRBV7-2,few
TGTGCCAGCAGCTTCTCCAGCGGGGAGTGGACTAATGAAAAACTGTTTTTT,CASSFSSGEWTNEKLFF,TRBJ1-4,.,TRBV7-4,.
TGTGCCAGCAGCTTAGCGCGGCGGAGCTCCTACAATGAGCAGTTCTTC,CASSLARRSSYNEQFF,TRBJ2-1,.,TRBV7-2,few
TGTGCCAGCAGTGAAGGTTTTTGGGGCTCTGGGGCCAACGTCCTGACTTTC,CASSEGFWGSGANVLTF,TRBJ2-6,.,TRBV6-1,.
TGTGCCAGCAGCTTATGGGGTCCCTACGAGCAGTACTTC,CASSLWGPYEQYF,TRBJ2-7,.,TRBV7-2,few
TGTGCCAGCAGCACTCAGGGGGGGTACCAAGAGACCCAGTACTTC,CASSTQGGYQETQYF,TRBJ2-5,.,TRBV7-8,.
TGTGCCAGCAGTTTTAGGGCAGGCTACGATACGCAGTATTTT,CASSFRAGYDTQYF,TRBJ2-3,.,TRBV12-3/TRBV12-4,few
TGTGCCAGCATTTCAGGGACTGAAGCTTTCTTT,CASISGTEAFF,TRBJ1-1,.,TRBV2,few